Shown below are 28 T cell receptor beta chains from a single sample sequenced in a study of cytomegalovirus exposure and HLA in healthy donors. The PCR made use of 60 Vbeta and 13 Jbeta primers. Assay used: immunoSEQ multiplex PCR; TCRdb lists only in-frame clones, some missing. The sample includes roughly 150,000 clones, less than 9.5% of them seen just once. The sample was PBMCs. The receptors derive from a male donor in good health and CMV-seronegative.

This clone was seen more than once but under ten times. The rearrangement joins TRBV5-1 to TRBJ1-1, with D hard to call. The CDR3 loop spans 13 amino acids. V was cut by 5 bases and J by 4 bases, with 12 bases left in between. Germline CDR1 and CDR2: SGHRS and YFSETQ. DNA for the CDR3: TGCGCCAGCAGTTTCGACGGCGGCACTGAAGCTTTCTTT. Protein: CASSFDGGTEAFF.

The chain recombines TRBV27 with TRBJ2-1; 9 bases match TRBD1. Germline CDR1 and CDR2: MNHEY and SMNVEV (reference sequence). The CDR3 totals 14 residues. After removal of 2 bases from V and 8 bases from J, the junction contained 4 bases not matched to a gene. The CDR3 reads CASSLGQGSDEQFF. CDR3 sequence (DNA): TGTGCCAGCAGTTTAGGACAGGGGTCGGATGAGCAGTTCTTC.

This clone appeared a few times. The chain recombines TRBV19 with TRBJ2-7; tentative D call: TRBD2 (5 bases). Germline assignment: CDR1 LNHDA and CDR2 SQIVND (reference sequence). The V and J ends lost 6 bases and 5 bases respectively, with 14 bases between them. The CDR3 loop spans 13 amino acids. The CDR3 nucleotides read TGTGCCAGTAGGTCCGGACTGGTCCACGAGCAGTACTTC. Protein: CASRSGLVHEQYF.

The chain combines TRBV4-1 with TRBJ2-7, with a possible D match to TRBD2 (5 bases). CDR1 is MGHRA and CDR2 is YSYEKL in the germline V gene. The CDR3 is 12 amino acids. Trimming pared 3 bases from V and 7 bases from J, leaving 10 bases between. CDR3 in DNA: TGCGCCAGCAGCCATGCAACTAGTGAGCAGTACTTC. It translates to CASSHATSEQYF.

This clone was counted only a few times. The J gene is TRBJ1-1, the V gene TRBV6-1, with a possible D match to TRBD1 (6 bases). The V gene's germline CDR1 is MNHNS and CDR2 SASEGT. V gave up 1 base and J gave up 3 bases, with 12 bases separating them. The CDR3 is 15 residues long. The CDR3 DNA reads as TGTGCCAGCAGTGAAGAGAAGGGGGTAGACACTGAAGCTTTCTTT. Its translation: CASSEEKGVDTEAFF.

This clone was detected only a few times. The chain uses TRBV7-9 and TRBJ1-4, with 7 bases identical to TRBD1. J was trimmed by 4 bases and V by 3 bases; bases with no gene match: 5. The CDR3 has 15 amino acids. Germline V gene lookup returns CDR1 SEHNR and CDR2 FQNEAQ (reference sequence). The CDR3 DNA reads as TGTGCCAGCAGCTTCCGAGACAGGGTTAATGAAAAACTGTTTTTT. It codes for CASSFRDRVNEKLFF.

This clone was seen a few times. The chain employs TRBV4-2 and TRBJ1-3; D is perhaps TRBD1 (6 bases). Germline V gene sequence: CDR1 LGHNA, CDR2 YNFKEQ. The CDR3 is 18 residues long. V lost 0 bases and J lost 0, with 15 bases in between. The CDR3 here is CASSQDPRTRGSGNTIYF. The CDR3 bases are TGTGCCAGCAGCCAAGACCCTAGGACCAGGGGCTCTGGAAACACCATATATTTT.

This clone appeared a few times. The V and J genes are TRBV6-6 and TRBJ1-1; D not resolved. V was trimmed by 6 bases and J by 0 bases, leaving 11 bases between them. Germline V gene lookup returns CDR1 MNHNY and CDR2 SVGAGI (reference sequence). The CDR3 consists of 14 residues. The CDR3 here is CASSQTSMNTEAFF. CDR3 DNA sequence: TGTGCCAGCAGCCAGACATCCATGAACACTGAAGCTTTCTTT.

This clone was counted a few times. The chain combines TRBV5-4 with TRBJ1-4; no definite D call. CDR3 size: 15 residues. V gave up 0 bases and J gave up 8 bases, with 14 bases separating them. Germline V gives CDR1 SGHNT, CDR2 YYREEE (reference sequence). The CDR3 spells CASSLARVRREKLFF. The CDR3 nucleotides are TGTGCCAGCAGCTTGGCCCGGGTAAGGAGGGAAAAACTGTTTTTT.

This chain joins TRBV28 and TRBJ2-6; possibly TRBD1 for D (6 bases). With 6 bases removed from V and 4 bases from J, the gap between germline ends came to 13 bases. Germline V gives CDR1 MDHEN, CDR2 SYDVKM. The CDR3 is 15 amino acids. CDR3 coding DNA: TGTGCCAGCAGGGAAGGGGGAACCGGGGCCAACGTCCTGACTTTC. Translation gives CASREGGTGANVLTF.

To note about this clone: Other nucleotide sequences from this sample produce the same CDR3. This rearrangement joins TRBV19 to TRBJ2-1, with D possibly being TRBD2 (5 bases). The CDR3 runs to 13 residues. V was trimmed by 3 bases and J by 4 bases, leaving 7 bases between them. The germline V gene encodes CDR1 LNHDA and CDR2 SQIVND (reference sequence). CDR3 region: CASSIRGYNEQFF. The CDR3 DNA is TGTGCCAGTAGTATCCGGGGTTACAATGAGCAGTTCTTC. Together with reference TRBV19 and TRBJ2-1, the CDR3 gives the full variable domain: DGGITQSPKYLFRKEGQNVTLSCEQNLNHDAMYWYRQDPGQGLRLIYYSQIVNDFQKGDIAEGYSVSREKKESFPLTVTSAQKNPTAFYLCASSIRGYNEQFFGPGTRLTVL.

V usage is TRBV7-8 and J usage is TRBJ2-2; 11 bases are a match to TRBD2. This CDR3 contains 19 residues. V lost 2 bases, J lost 1 base, and 9 bases stayed unmatched. In germline, CDR1 is SGHVS, CDR2 FQNEAQ. The CDR3 DNA reads TGTGCCAGCAGCTTACCGCCGGGACTAGCGGTATGGAACACCGGGGAGCTGTTTTTT. Its protein is CASSLPPGLAVWNTGELFF.

The chain employs TRBV9 and TRBJ2-3, with D tentatively TRBD2 (6 bases). Trimming removed 2 bases at V and 4 bases at J, with 11 bases between. Germline V gives CDR1 SGDLS, CDR2 YYNGEE. This CDR3 is built from 14 residues. The CDR3 spells CASSVRLVSDTQYF. The CDR3 nucleotides are TGTGCCAGCAGCGTCCGACTAGTATCAGATACGCAGTATTTT.

The chain carries TRBV7-8 and TRBJ1-6, with D perhaps matching TRBD1 (5 bases). With 3 bases removed from V and 9 bases from J, the gap between germline ends came to 15 bases. Looked up from germline, CDR1 is SGHVS and CDR2 is FQNEAQ. This CDR3 spans 15 amino acids. The CDR3 loop is CASSFKQVGGSPLHF. In DNA form, the CDR3 reads TGTGCCAGCAGCTTTAAGCAGGTCGGGGGTTCACCCCTCCACTTT.

This clone has a handful of counts. The chain employs TRBV4-1 and TRBJ1-3; TRBD1 aligns across 7 bases. Germline V lookup: CDR1 MGHRA, CDR2 YSYEKL. This CDR3 comprises 17 residues. Losses at the gene ends were 0 bases for V and 0 bases for J; bases not matched to a gene: 5. The CDR3 region has the DNA TGCGCCAGCAGCCAAGATCCCGGGACAGCCTCTGGAAACACCATATATTTT. This encodes CASSQDPGTASGNTIYF.

This clone has a handful of counts. Other DNA sequences from this sample encode an identical CDR3 as well. The J gene is TRBJ2-7, the V gene TRBV7-2; 7 bases line up with TRBD1. The CDR3 covers 14 residues. Trimming at V came to 4 bases and at J to 4 bases, leaving 7 bases not matched to a gene. CDR1 is SGHTA, CDR2 FQGNSA, per germline. CDR3: CASSSTGSGYEQYF. DNA of the CDR3: TGTGCCAGCAGCTCGACAGGGTCTGGGTACGAGCAGTACTTC.

In its sample, this clone was seen a few times. The rearrangement links TRBV5-4 to TRBJ2-7; 8 bases line up with TRBD2. V lost 0 bases, J lost 1 base, and 3 bases stayed unmatched. CDR1 and CDR2 from the germline V gene are SGHNT and YYREEE (reference sequence). The CDR3 totals 15 residues. CDR3 residues: CASSLGAGGSYEQYF. The CDR3 DNA reads as TGTGCCAGCAGCTTGGGGGCGGGGGGATCCTACGAGCAGTACTTC.

In its sample, this clone was seen a few times. The V gene is TRBV19, the J gene TRBJ2-7, with 7 nucleotides matching TRBD1. With V trimmed by 5 bases and J by 5 bases, 9 bases remained unmatched. The CDR3 extends over 14 amino acids. The germline V gene has CDR1 LNHDA and CDR2 SQIVND (reference sequence). The DNA of the CDR3 is TGTGCCAGTAGTTCGGACAGGATTACCCACGAGCAGTACTTC. It specifies CASSSDRITHEQYF. Filled out from reference TRBV19 and TRBJ2-7, the complete variable domain reads DGGITQSPKYLFRKEGQNVTLSCEQNLNHDAMYWYRQDPGQGLRLIYYSQIVNDFQKGDIAEGYSVSREKKESFPLTVTSAQKNPTAFYLCASSSDRITHEQYFGPGTRLTVT.

In this sample, this clone turned up a few times. The V call is TRBV28, the J call TRBJ1-2, with a weak D call TRBD1 (6 bases). Germline-derived CDR1 and CDR2 are MDHEN and SYDVKM. The CDR3 loop spans 12 amino acids. V lost 5 bases to trimming and J lost 7 bases, with 11 bases between them. CDR3 DNA: TGTGCCAGCAGTACGACAGGTTTTGGCTACACCTTC. The encoded protein is CASSTTGFGYTF.

This clone appeared a few times. The chain recombines TRBV6-5 with TRBJ2-1; TRBD2 matches at 14 bases. CDR1 is MNHEY, CDR2 SVGAGI, per germline. Trimming took 4 bases from V and 12 from J; bases not matched to a gene: 8. CDR3 size: 15 residues. Here the CDR3 DNA reads TGTGCCAGCAGTTCCGGGACTAGCGGGAGATTACGGCAGTTCTTC. It is translated as CASSSGTSGRLRQFF.

The CDR3 nucleotides are TGTGCCAGCAGCGTAGAAGTCAGTGGCACCATATATTTT. Its translation is CASSVEVSGTIYF. The V and J genes are TRBV9 and TRBJ1-3, with D unclear. The V gene lost 0 bases and the J gene lost 9 bases, with 10 bases spanning the gap. This CDR3 spans 13 amino acids. In germline, CDR1 is SGDLS, CDR2 YYNGEE.

This clone came up a few times. The chain uses TRBV15 and TRBJ1-1; perhaps TRBD1 as D (5 bases). Between the trimmed V and J ends, which lost 0 bases and 5 bases, there was a span of 10 bases. Germline CDR1 LNHNV, CDR2 YYDKDF (reference sequence). CDR3 length equals 14 residues. The chain's CDR3 is CATSRDLGGTEAFF. CDR3 bases: TGTGCCACCAGCAGAGATCTTGGGGGGACTGAAGCTTTCTTT.

The gene calls are TRBV19 and TRBJ2-6; D is uncertain. Looked up from germline, CDR1 is LNHDA and CDR2 is SQIVND (reference sequence). The CDR3 has 15 residues. Between the trimmed V and J ends, which lost 4 bases and 0 bases, there was a span of 7 bases. CDR3 DNA: TGTGCCAGTAGTACCCCTACCTCTGGGGCCAACGTCCTGACTTTC. The encoded protein is CASSTPTSGANVLTF.

This chain uses TRBV7-2 with TRBJ1-1; D may be TRBD1 (5 bases). The CDR3 is 15 amino acids. Germline V gene sequence: CDR1 SGHTA, CDR2 FQGNSA. V shed 5 bases and J shed 6 bases, with 19 bases lying between them. This chain's CDR3 is CASSPIWKGVPEAFF. CDR3 in DNA: TGTGCCAGCAGCCCGATTTGGAAAGGGGTCCCTGAAGCTTTCTTT.

The V and J genes are TRBV7-3 and TRBJ2-5, with 7 bases matching TRBD1. After removal of 5 bases from V and 1 base from J, the junction contained 7 bases not matched to a gene. The germline gives CDR1 SGHTA, CDR2 FQGTGA. This CDR3 contains 15 residues. The CDR3 sequence is CASSPDRAPQETQYF. As DNA, the CDR3 is TGTGCCAGCAGCCCAGACAGGGCCCCCCAAGAGACCCAGTACTTC.

The rearrangement links TRBV9 to TRBJ2-1; D might be TRBD2 (5 bases). Germline assignment: CDR1 SGDLS and CDR2 YYNGEE. Trimming shortened V by 0 bases and J by 3 bases, and 10 bases separated the two germline ends. This CDR3 has 15 residues. The CDR3 bases are TGTGCCAGCAGCGTAGATATCCGGGACTACAATGAGCAGTTCTTC. This sequence encodes CASSVDIRDYNEQFF.

This clone came up a few times. The chain has TRBV9 and TRBJ2-3; D is possibly TRBD1 (5 bases). CDR3 length: 15 amino acids. The ends were cut back, 0 bases at V and 6 bases at J, with 14 bases in the middle. The germline gives CDR1 SGDLS, CDR2 YYNGEE. This CDR3 reads CASSVVRTPSDTQYF. The CDR3 DNA follows: TGTGCCAGCAGCGTAGTGCGGACACCCTCGGATACGCAGTATTTT.

The rearrangement joins TRBV4-3 to TRBJ2-5; weak D call: TRBD2 (5 bases). The germline gives CDR1 LGHNA, CDR2 YSLEER. This CDR3 is built from 15 residues. Deletions cut 0 bases from V and 6 bases from J, with 14 bases between. This chain's CDR3 is CASSQDLTGSKTQYF. The DNA of the CDR3 is TGCGCCAGCAGCCAAGATCTAACGGGGAGTAAGACCCAGTACTTC.